This TCR beta chain was recovered during a study of regulatory T cells in long-lasting Graves disease (dated by TCRdb to 2020 to 2023). Study-level background: Persistent Graves' disease was defined as antithyroid drug treatment for over 5 years with persistently positive TSH receptor autoantibodies. On average, persistent Graves' disease patients in the clinical cohort had been on antithyroid drugs for approximately ten years. The study was conducted in China and was registered as a clinical trial. A total of 33 samples were covered by TCR sequencing, comprising approximately 13 persistent and roughly 20 newly diagnosed Graves' disease patients. Persistent Graves' disease patients were compared with newly diagnosed Graves' disease patients by peripheral blood TCR sequencing and RNA sequencing. Paper-wide results and their limitations: Sequencing and analysis were limited to the TCR beta chain. The study examined only peripheral blood because the primary lesion, thyroid tissue, could not be accessed. TRBV28, TRBJ1-2 and TRBJ2-5 were preferentially used in persistent disease, while TRBV20-1 and TRBJ2-1 were favored in newly diagnosed disease. Persistent Graves' disease patients showed lower TCR Shannon entropy and fewer highly expanded clones than newly diagnosed patients, suggesting clonal expansion. Patients with persistent disease shared more public clonotypes (fewer than 3,000) than newly diagnosed patients did (around 1,000). The small sample size was acknowledged by the authors as a limitation that may reduce accuracy.

Preparation of the library involved multiplex PCR. Sequencing took place on an Illumina HiSeq 4000. CDR3 regions were amplified by Arm-PCR with iRepertoire HTBI primers to construct TCR beta libraries. Gel purification was performed on PCR products prior to sequencing. The study's own analysis went as follows. A total of fewer than 70 TRBV and some 15 TRBJ segments were identified across samples and were used for gene usage analysis of CDR3 amino acid clonotypes. COPE and FqMerger were used to merge filtered high-quality paired reads into contigs. BLAST was used to align contigs to the IMGT TRBV, TRBD and TRBJ reference genes, and CDR3 was defined following IMGT. Highly expanded clones were defined as clonotypes with a frequency above 0.1%. Shannon entropy was used to measure repertoire diversity, and the Gini coefficient was used to measure V-J evenness. Public clonotypes were defined as clonotypes shared by more than one individual. The public reads were run again by TCRdb, first through fastp at Q25 and then through MiXCR, and only productive beta chains were kept. Every entry covers one CDR3 protein and lists the most common genes and DNA from its rows. TCRdb, rather than the study authors, made the V and J calls. The sample contains over 350,000 distinct CDR3 sequences, less than 25% of them found a single time. The ten largest clones capture more than 20% of the sample.

From the germline V gene, CDR1 is MGHRA and CDR2 is YSYEKL. Taken from cysteine to phenylalanine, the CDR3 has 14 residues. Here the CDR3 DNA is all that survives: 42 bases in frame from base 1. V is cut by 3 bases and J by 2 bases, and the space between the germline ends is 11 bases. This clonotype was seen only a few times. Its specific antigen is unknown. No base quality information exists; no much larger clone differs at one position. This specimen's time point label, per the study, means: persistent/refractory GD, antithyroid drugs over 5 years with positive TRAb. RNA was extracted from PBMCs in TRIzol for both TCR sequencing and RNA sequencing. The diagnosis of Graves' disease followed American Thyroid Association guidelines. Patients were recruited from an endocrinology department in Xi'an, China. From each patient, around 9 milliliters of peripheral blood was collected into an EDTA anticoagulant tube. PBMCs were isolated by Ficoll Paque Plus density gradient separation without further T cell sorting. RNA quality was checked with an Agilent 2100 Bioanalyzer and agarose gel, and concentration with a NanoDrop 2000.

This specimen consisted of peripheral blood mononuclear cells (PBMCs), obtained when the disease was refractory, from a patient treated with antithyroid drugs. The chain was built from TRBV4-1 and TRBJ2-7; a tentative D call is TRBD2 (6 bases match). This TCR derives from a female donor with Graves disease. This receptor carries the CDR3 CASSQSGSTYEQYF. The DNA is TGCGCCAGCAGCCAGAGCGGGTCCACCTACGAGCAGTACTTC.